Below are 17 T cell receptor beta chains sequenced from a single sample in a study of tumor-infiltrating lymphocytes in primary liver carcinoma (dated by TCRdb to 2015 to 2018). TCRdb lists the instrument as Illumina HiSeq 2500. Starting from around 520 ng total RNA, TCRbeta-specific cDNA was produced by reverse transcription with a constant-region primer and ProtoScript II reverse transcriptase. Construction of the TCRbeta libraries relied on three nested rounds of multiplex PCR, following a slightly modified ARM-PCR procedure. Each of the first two PCR rounds ran for approximately 10 cycles using multiplex TRBV1-TRBV30 forward primers together with a Cbeta reverse primer. In-frame beta chains were kept once TCRdb had trimmed the public reads at Q25 with fastp and called clones with MiXCR. Under each unique CDR3 protein, matching rows form one entry showing the most common genes and DNA. The sample table shows 300,000 to 350,000 distinct CDR3 sequences, and 58% are seen once. Clones ranked in the top ten supply 17% of the sample.

RNA from unsorted whole blood was extracted with TRIzol reagent, and germline DNA was obtained with the DNeasy Blood & Tissue kit. The sequenced sample consisted of peripheral blood. These receptors all come from a woman in her twenties or thirties with primary liver carcinoma and hepatitis B virus infection.

As regards this clonotype: Since the CDR3 does not end with the conserved phenylalanine or tryptophan, this likely comes from a read error. J is TRBJ2-3 and V is TRBV4-2; 7 bases line up with TRBD1. The CDR3 runs 16 residues. V was pared by 0 bases and J by 4 bases, with 7 bases of the junction left unmatched. The germline V gene has CDR1 LGHNA and CDR2 YNFKEQ. The CDR3 here is CASSQDLTGIPDTQYY. CDR3 bases: TGTGCCAGCAGCCAAGATTTGACAGGGATCCCAGATACGCAGTATTAT.

V usage is TRBV13 and J usage is TRBJ2-7; D ambiguous. This CDR3 region has 15 residues. The V end lost 3 bases, the J end lost 2 bases, and 14 bases lay between the germline ends. In germline, CDR1 is PRHDT, CDR2 FYEKMQ (reference sequence). The CDR3 is CASSFWEQRAYEQYF. DNA for the CDR3: TGTGCCAGCAGCTTTTGGGAACAGAGAGCCTACGAGCAGTACTTC.

This clonotype was recorded a few times. V gene TRBV12-3 or TRBV12-4 combines with J gene TRBJ2-7, with D possibly called TRBD1 or TRBD2 (6 bases each). The V end lost 3 bases, the J end lost 0 bases, and 12 bases lay between the germline ends. The CDR3 has 15 residues. The CDR3 DNA sequence: TGTGCCAGCAGTTTCGGGGGCTCCTACTCCTACGAGCAGTACTTC. This codes for CASSFGGSYSYEQYF.

This clonotype has more than one count but fewer than ten. The chain has TRBV28 and TRBJ2-7, with D tentatively TRBD2 (5 bases). The V gene lost 9 bases and the J gene lost 6 bases, with 24 bases spanning the gap. The CDR3 is 15 residues long. Germline values: CDR1 MDHEN, CDR2 SYDVKM. The CDR3 nucleotides are TGTGCCAGATCCCCCACTAGAGTTGATGGCTGCGAGCAGTACTTC. This translates into CARSPTRVDGCEQYF. Together with reference TRBV28 and TRBJ2-7, the CDR3 gives the full variable domain: DVKVTQSSRYLVKRTGEKVFLECVQDMDHENMFWYRQDPGLGLRLIYFSYDVKMKEKGDIPEGYSVSREKKERFSLILESASTNQTSMYLCARSPTRVDGCEQYFGPGTRLTVT.

Concerning this clonotype itself: A much larger clonotype is one base distant, so this may be a read error. The chain carries TRBV28 and TRBJ2-4; no firm D call. Trimming stripped 10 bases from V and 1 base from J, with 14 bases between. The length of the CDR3 is 14 residues. CDR1 and CDR2 from the germline V gene are MDHEN and SYDVKM. CDR3 sequence: CANNSIPAKNIQYF. The DNA of the CDR3 is TGTGCCAACAATTCGATTCCGGCCAAAAACATTCAGTACTTC.

This clonotype was observed many times. The J gene is TRBJ2-7, the V gene TRBV12-3 or TRBV12-4, with 11 bases that match TRBD2. The trim removed 6 bases at V and 0 bases at J, leaving 4 bases unmatched. CDR3 length: 15 residues. DNA for the CDR3: TGTGCCAGCAGATCCGGGACTAGCGGCTCCTACGAGCAGTACTTC. This translates into CASRSGTSGSYEQYF.

The count of this clonotype is one. With a much larger clone just one base away, this may be a read error. This chain connects TRBV6-2 or TRBV6-3 to TRBJ2-2, with TRBD2 matching 9 bases. Germline values: CDR1 MNHEY, CDR2 SVGEGT. Losses at the gene ends were 8 bases for V and 7 bases for J; bases not matched to a gene: 11. The CDR3 sequence is 15 residues long. The CDR3 is CASSAGTSIIGELFF. CDR3 nucleotide sequence: TGTGCCAGCTCCGCCGGGACTAGCATCATCGGGGAGCTGTTTTTT.

Regarding this clonotype: At one boundary the junction diverges from the germline segment, which might be a read error. The chain links TRBV28 to TRBJ1-6; D uncertain. Germline V gene data show CDR1 as MDHEN and CDR2 as SYDVKM. This CDR3 is built from 12 residues. The CDR3 protein is CAGSFGEGPLHF. The CDR3 nucleotides are TGTGCCGGCAGTTTTGGTGAGGGACCCCTCCACTTT.

The chain has TRBV5-1 and TRBJ2-1; D may be TRBD1 or TRBD2 (5 bases each). The CDR3 runs to 14 residues. V was shortened by 4 bases and J by 8 bases, with 16 bases between the two germline ends. Germline values: CDR1 SGHRS, CDR2 YFSETQ. The CDR3 bases are TGCGCCAGCAGCCTGAGGGCGAAGGGGTATGAGCAGTTCTTC. Protein: CASSLRAKGYEQFF.

The chain has TRBV4-2 and TRBJ2-4, with D tentatively TRBD1 (6 bases). This CDR3 has 15 amino acids. V shed 7 bases and J shed 4 bases, with 17 bases lying between them. Germline values: CDR1 LGHNA, CDR2 YNFKEQ. CDR3 amino acids: CASTRTDKLKNIQYF. The CDR3 DNA follows: TGTGCCAGCACAAGGACAGACAAATTAAAAAACATTCAGTACTTC.

This clonotype was seen repeatedly, ten times or more. The chain recombines TRBV11-1 with TRBJ2-2, with TRBD1 matching 8 bases. V lost 5 bases to trimming and J lost 4 bases; unmatched junction nucleotides: 3. The V gene's germline CDR1 is SGHAT and CDR2 FQDESV (reference sequence). CDR3 length equals 14 residues. CDR3 sequence reads: CASSVDRATGELFF. DNA of the CDR3: TGTGCCAGCAGCGTGGACAGGGCCACCGGGGAGCTGTTTTTT.

The chain couples TRBV6-5 to TRBJ1-1; D gene ambiguous. V lost 10 bases to trimming and J lost 4 bases, with 19 bases between them. The CDR3 has 14 residues. Germline assignment: CDR1 MNHEY and CDR2 SVGAGI. CDR3 nucleotide sequence: TGTGCCACCGTAGACTTGAGGGTCGGCACTGAAGCTTTCTTT. It yields the protein CATVDLRVGTEAFF.

Details on this clonotype: Relative to the germline gene, one junction end is altered; a read error may explain this. In DNA form, the CDR3 reads TGCGCCAGCAGTTTAGCGGGACCCCTGGATACGCTGTATTTT. Translated, it gives CASSLAGPLDTLYF. The rearrangement uses TRBV12-3 or TRBV12-4 and TRBJ2-3; the match to TRBD2 covers 8 bases. This CDR3 is built from 14 residues.

The table lists this clonotype with a count of one. This sequence joins TRBV4-3 and TRBJ1-3; 7 bases line up with TRBD1. The ends lost 0 bases at V and 2 bases at J; junction bases unmatched: 1. The CDR3 totals 15 residues. Germline V lookup: CDR1 LGHNA, CDR2 YSLEER. CDR3 residues: CASSQERGPGNTIYF. In DNA, the CDR3 is TGCGCCAGCAGCCAAGAGAGGGGGCCTGGAAACACCATATATTTT.

This clonotype was seen repeatedly, ten times or more. The rearrangement joins TRBV12-3 or TRBV12-4 to TRBJ1-2; tentative D call: TRBD1 (5 bases). The CDR3 has 14 amino acids. Trimming left V 5 bases short and J 4 bases short, with 14 bases between. The CDR3 DNA follows: TGTGCCAGCAGTCCCCAGGGATCTTTCTATGGCTACACCTTC. Protein product: CASSPQGSFYGYTF.

This chain uses TRBV7-3 with TRBJ2-2, with D tentatively TRBD1 or TRBD2 (5 bases each). Trimming cost V 2 bases and J 5 bases, with 15 bases left between them. The CDR3 is made up of 16 amino acids. Germline V lookup: CDR1 SGHTA, CDR2 FQGTGA. CDR3: CASSLDSGAGTGELFF. The CDR3 bases are TGTGCCAGCAGCTTAGACAGCGGAGCAGGGACCGGGGAGCTGTTTTTT.

In the case of this clonotype: At one end the junction does not follow the germline gene, possibly because of a read error. This chain joins TRBV6-2 or TRBV6-3 and TRBJ1-2; 7 bases map to TRBD1. Germline assignment: CDR1 MNHEY and CDR2 SVGEGT. The CDR3 is made up of 15 amino acids. CDR3 region: CASSVPGQRESGYIF. The DNA of the CDR3 is TGTGCTAGCAGTGTCCCGGGACAGAGGGAGAGTGGCTACATCTTC.